What follows are 15 T cell receptor beta chains derived from one specimen sequenced in a study of OX40 agonist ivuxolimab in advanced cancers. Profiled with immunoSEQ multiplex PCR; TCRdb holds only in-frame clones, not every one. The sample includes tens of thousands of clones, about 86% of them seen just once. Here the sequenced sample was CD4+ or CD8+ T cells sorted from blood, taken in a trial of the OX40 agonist ivuxolimab. These receptor sequences come from an adult with an advanced solid tumor such as melanoma, head and neck, liver or kidney cancer.

This clone has a single count. This chain joins TRBV7-9 and TRBJ2-1, with D possibly being TRBD2 (6 bases). Trimming stripped 5 bases from V and 4 bases from J, with 15 bases between. Germline V lookup: CDR1 SEHNR, CDR2 FQNEAQ (reference sequence). The length of the CDR3 is 15 residues. In nucleotides, the CDR3 is TGTGCCAGCAGCCCCGGGACTCCCATGTACAATGAGCAGTTCTTC. Translating it yields CASSPGTPMYNEQFF. The full variable domain, with the rest looked up from reference TRBV7-9 and TRBJ2-1, is DTGVSQNPRHKITKRGQNVTFRCDPISEHNRLYWYRQTLGQGPEFLTYFQNEAQLEKSRLLSDRFSAERPKGSFSTLEIQRTEQGDSAMYLCASSPGTPMYNEQFFGPGTRLTVL.

A single count supports this clone. This rearrangement joins TRBV6-5 to TRBJ2-7; 9 nucleotides agree with TRBD1. The CDR3 spans 15 residues. V was pared by 4 bases and J by 4 bases, with 8 bases of the junction left unmatched. CDR1 is MNHEY, CDR2 SVGAGI, per germline. CDR3: CASSLGTGSAYEQYF. Here the CDR3 DNA reads TGTGCCAGCAGTTTGGGGACAGGGTCAGCGTACGAGCAGTACTTC.

The chain couples TRBV19 to TRBJ2-4; TRBD1 agrees at 10 bases. The CDR3 is 14 residues long. After removal of 9 bases from V and 4 bases from J, the junction contained 6 bases not matched to a gene. CDR1 LNHDA and CDR2 SQIVND come from the germline V gene (reference sequence). The CDR3 sequence is CARETGGIKNIQYF. CDR3 in DNA: TGTGCCAGGGAGACAGGGGGCATAAAAAACATTCAGTACTTC.

V usage is TRBV13 and J usage is TRBJ2-7; 13 bases map to TRBD2. V was pared by 8 bases and J by 0 bases, with 19 bases of the junction left unmatched. Looked up from germline, CDR1 is PRHDT and CDR2 is FYEKMQ (reference sequence). This CDR3 has 20 amino acids. CDR3 in amino acids: CASRSTGGQGLAGDSYEQYF. The CDR3 nucleotides are TGTGCCAGCCGTTCCACGGGGGGCCAAGGACTAGCGGGGGACTCCTACGAGCAGTACTTC.

The chain uses TRBV4-1 and TRBJ1-4; a possible D gene is TRBD1 (5 bases). This CDR3 has 14 residues. The germline CDR1 and CDR2 sequences are MGHRA and YSYEKL. Trimming stripped 0 bases from V and 7 bases from J, with 9 bases between. The CDR3 DNA reads as TGCGCCAGCAGCCAAGACCGTGGGGGTGAAAAACTGTTTTTT. Translated: CASSQDRGGEKLFF.

This clone was found once. The J gene is TRBJ2-7, the V gene TRBV5-5; the match to TRBD1 covers 7 bases. From germline, CDR1 is SGHKS and CDR2 YYEKEE (reference sequence). J gave up 2 bases and V 4 bases, and 9 bases lay outside the gene matches. The CDR3 totals 15 residues. The CDR3 coding sequence is TGTGCCAGCAGCCCCCCCCTACAGGGGACCTACGAGCAGTACTTC. Its translation is CASSPPLQGTYEQYF.

The rearrangement links TRBV4-1 to TRBJ2-7; tentatively, D is TRBD2 (5 bases). CDR3 length equals 16 residues. The germline V gene encodes CDR1 MGHRA and CDR2 YSYEKL. Deletions cut 0 bases from V and 11 bases from J, with 23 bases between. This CDR3 reads CASSQEAGTLRTPKYF. In DNA form, the CDR3 reads TGCGCCAGCAGCCAAGAGGCCGGCACCCTCCGGACTCCTAAGTACTTC.

The V call is TRBV10-2, the J call TRBJ2-7; either TRBD1 or TRBD2 may supply D (6 bases each). This CDR3 has 14 amino acids. Germline-derived CDR1 and CDR2 are WSHSY and SAAADI. V was clipped by 3 bases and J by 0 bases, with 9 bases between them. CDR3 bases: TGCGCCAGCAGTGACGGGGGCCTCTCCTACGAGCAGTACTTC. It specifies CASSDGGLSYEQYF.

This rearrangement joins TRBV5-1 to TRBJ2-7; D tentatively fits TRBD1 or TRBD2 (5 bases each). Trimming removed 2 bases at V and 3 bases at J, with 12 bases between. This CDR3 comprises 14 residues. Per the germline V gene, CDR1 is SGHRS and CDR2 is YFSETQ. CDR3 sequence reads: CASSFRDGLYEQYF. The CDR3 DNA reads TGCGCCAGCAGCTTCCGGGACGGGCTCTACGAGCAGTACTTC.

The rearrangement links TRBV19 to TRBJ2-4; D perhaps matches TRBD2 (6 bases). The CDR3 consists of 15 residues. Trimming pared 7 bases from V and 0 bases from J, leaving 13 bases between. The germline V gene encodes CDR1 LNHDA and CDR2 SQIVND (reference sequence). The CDR3 nucleotides are TGTGCCAGTACGGGGGAATACGCAGCCAAAAACATTCAGTACTTC. Protein sequence: CASTGEYAAKNIQYF.

The rearrangement uses TRBV9 and TRBJ1-1, with 7 bases that match TRBD1. J was trimmed by 4 bases and V by 0 bases; bases with no gene match: 6. The CDR3 runs 15 residues. Looked up from germline, CDR1 is SGDLS and CDR2 is YYNGEE. Written as DNA, the CDR3 is TGTGCCAGCAGCGTAGGCTCCTCAGGGGGCACTGAAGCTTTCTTT. Translating it yields CASSVGSSGGTEAFF.

This rearrangement joins TRBV2 to TRBJ2-1, with D possibly being TRBD1 or TRBD2 (5 bases each). The V gene's germline CDR1 is SNHLY and CDR2 FYNNEI. CDR3 length: 17 residues. The V end was cut by 0 bases, the J end by 5 bases, with 17 bases between. The CDR3 DNA reads as TGTGCCAGCAGTGAAGCCTTCAGAGGGGTTTTCGACAATGAGCAGTTCTTC. Translating gives CASSEAFRGVFDNEQFF.

The chain employs TRBV7-2 and TRBJ2-7; 8 positions agree with TRBD1. Germline values: CDR1 SGHTA, CDR2 FQGNSA. With 3 bases clipped from V and 2 bases from J, the junction kept 3 bases outside the gene matches. CDR3 length equals 14 residues. Here the CDR3 reads CASSFTGGTYEQYF. CDR3 sequence (DNA): TGTGCCAGCAGCTTTACAGGGGGAACCTACGAGCAGTACTTC.

This clone is labeled as medium-sized (0.01 to 0.1%). The chain has TRBV19 and TRBJ2-7; D unresolved. This CDR3 is built from 12 residues. CDR1 LNHDA and CDR2 SQIVND come from the germline V gene (reference sequence). The germline V and J ends were trimmed by 1 base and 6 bases, with 7 bases remaining between them. The CDR3 region is CASSIGSGEQYF. Written as DNA, the CDR3 is TGTGCCAGTAGTATAGGATCGGGCGAGCAGTACTTC. The whole variable domain, remainder taken from reference TRBV19 and TRBJ2-7, is DGGITQSPKYLFRKEGQNVTLSCEQNLNHDAMYWYRQDPGQGLRLIYYSQIVNDFQKGDIAEGYSVSREKKESFPLTVTSAQKNPTAFYLCASSIGSGEQYFGPGTRLTVT.

V and J are TRBV13 and TRBJ2-7, with TRBD2 matching 13 bases. There are 20 residues in the CDR3. V shed 4 bases and J 0 bases; nucleotides not matched to a gene: 15. Germline lookup yields CDR1 PRHDT and CDR2 FYEKMQ (reference sequence). For the CDR3, the DNA is TGTGCCAGCAGCTCCGGGTTCCCGGGACTAGCGGGGAATTTCTCCTACGAGCAGTACTTC. Amino acids: CASSSGFPGLAGNFSYEQYF.